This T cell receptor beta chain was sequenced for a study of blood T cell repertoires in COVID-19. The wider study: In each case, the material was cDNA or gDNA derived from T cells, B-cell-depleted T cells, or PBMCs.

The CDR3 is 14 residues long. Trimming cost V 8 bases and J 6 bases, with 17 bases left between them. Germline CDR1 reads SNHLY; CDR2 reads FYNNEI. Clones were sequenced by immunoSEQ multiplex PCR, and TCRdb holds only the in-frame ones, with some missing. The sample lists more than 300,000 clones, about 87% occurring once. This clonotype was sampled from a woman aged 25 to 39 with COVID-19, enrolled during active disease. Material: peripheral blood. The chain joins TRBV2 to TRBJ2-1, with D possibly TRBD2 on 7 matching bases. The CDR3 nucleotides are TGTGCCAGCGCCTTAAGGGGGGGAGCCAATGAGCAGTTCTTC. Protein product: CASALRGGANEQFF.